This T cell receptor (beta chain) was sequenced in a study of T cell responses to AZD1222 COVID-19 vaccine. Sequencing was performed with immunoSEQ multiplex PCR; in TCRdb, only in-frame clones are kept and a portion is missing. The sample consists of 150,000 to 200,000 clones, 88% of them appearing once. The input for sequencing was peripheral blood, taken 28 days after the second AZD1222 dose. The receptor comes from an adult who received the AZD1222 COVID-19 vaccine.

CDR3 DNA sequence: TGTGCCACCAGTGAGCCTGGGACAGGCCGCACAGATACGCAGTATTTT. Protein product: CATSEPGTGRTDTQYF. V is TRBV24-1 and J is TRBJ2-3, with 8 positions matching TRBD1. The trim removed 4 bases at V and 1 base at J, leaving 6 bases unmatched. The CDR3 is 16 amino acids. Germline lookup yields CDR1 KGHDR and CDR2 SFDVKD.